The entry below describes one T cell receptor (beta chain). This clone was counted a few times. The target of this receptor is not known. The input lacks base qualities; no much larger clone sits a single base away. The data were obtained in a study of blood T cell repertoires in COVID-19 (dated by TCRdb to 2020 to 2021). With regard to the full study: Samples covering the acute and convalescent phases of COVID-19 were provided by collaborators in the United States, Italy and Spain. The prospective study material was composed of cDNA or gDNA derived from T cells, B-cell-depleted T cells, or PBMCs. Subjects who had been exposed to COVID-19, were actively infected with it, or had recovered from it provided the deeply sampled blood TCRbeta repertoires that made up the dataset. The repertoires were released in a freely available public database intended as a resource for research on the immune response to SARS-CoV-2. Samples were obtained from the ongoing ImmuneRACE study (first 160 participants) and from 1,200 or so subjects provided by 6 global collaborators. A de-identified subject ID, COVID-19 status, age in years and sex were almost always included in the sample metadata. Where HLA class I and class II types were available, the types were taken from metadata supplied by the sample provider, not from assay-based typing. Study-wide findings and limitations: The amount of clinical and demographic metadata varied by source and participant and was provided uncurated.

Its CDR3 holds 15 amino acids, cysteine through phenylalanine. Here the CDR3 DNA is all that survives: 45 bases in frame from base 1. The germline V gene (reference sequence) yields LGHDT for CDR1 and YNNKEL for CDR2. Between the V and J ends, shortened by 4 bases and 2 bases respectively, the junction contains 15 bases. The immunoSEQ Assay, a bias-controlled multiplex PCR, was used to amplify TCRbeta CDR3 regions from genomic DNA. The source study handled its data this way. Within the assay, amplification of reference gene primers was used to estimate how many nucleated cells each sample contained. To quantify the absolute abundance of each unique TCRbeta CDR3 rearrangement, sequence reads were collapsed and filtered. For each sample, productive Simpson clonality was calculated as the square root of Simpson's diversity index over productive rearrangements. TCRdb obtained this table from immuneACCESS and retained in-frame rearrangements with V and J assigned. These tables miss some clones; where compared with another copy, unresolved V genes account for less than half of the shortfall, and the remainder is unexplained. That table supplies the V and J calls and clone size; D and trimming were determined from the DNA. In all, the sample holds roughly 180,000 clones, and 80% to 90% of those were seen once. Together, the top ten hold approximately 10% of the sample.

Participants in the prospective study were enrolled through a virtual design, were aged about 18 to 90 years, and lived in under 25 United States geographic areas. Cohort assignment in the prospective study relied on participant-reported clinical history from a screening survey and a study questionnaire. For ImmuneRACE Cohort 3, a participant was defined as recovered based on two consecutive negative NP/OP PCR tests, clearance by a healthcare professional, or resolution of symptoms. Mobile phlebotomists in the prospective study collected whole blood, serum and a nasopharyngeal or oropharyngeal swab from every participant. Over an approximately 2-month period, participants in the prospective study had the option of providing additional blood draws and questionnaires. Blood samples from the prospective study were shipped frozen or at room temperature prior to DNA extraction.

The V gene is TRBV3-1 (or the pseudogene TRBV3-2) and the J gene is TRBJ2-7; a tentative D match to TRBD1 spans 6 bases. The sample comprised PBMCs or T cells enriched from blood (not recorded which). The sequence was obtained from a man aged 40-50 years who had recovered from COVID-19. The CDR3 here reads CASSPSGTTTYEQYF. In nucleotide form, the sequence is TGTGCCAGCAGCCCCTCAGGGACAACGACCTACGAGCAGTACTTC.